The table lists the clone carrying this T cell receptor beta chain with many counts. Its specificity is not known. CDR1 and CDR2 (germline): MNHEY, SVGEGT. The CDR3 runs 15 residues. The V gene lost 2 bases and the J gene lost 3 bases, with 10 bases spanning the gap. This record belongs to a study of early T cells in non-severe SARS-CoV-2 infection. Study in general: Investigators sequenced bulk RNA drawn from unsorted whole blood, and chains remained unpaired. Study-wide findings and caveats: VDJdb-based matching was biased toward anti-spike CD8 responses and missed private and CD4 specificities.

Individual cDNA molecules were tagged with unique molecular identifiers. TCRdb reprocessed the 5' RACE reads with MiXCR, giving one entry per CDR3 protein. The table includes about 59,000 distinct CDR3 sequences, approximately 13% detected once. The clonotype originates from an adult who was a healthcare worker with PCR-confirmed SARS-CoV-2 infection or an uninfected control (not recorded which). The material was whole blood, obtained at baseline. The chain is built from TRBV6-2 or TRBV6-3 and TRBJ2-2, with D unclear. The CDR3 spells CASSYASDYTGELFF. CDR3 bases: TGTGCCAGCAGTTACGCTTCAGATTACACCGGGGAGCTGTTTTTT.